This T cell receptor (beta chain) was identified during a study of blood T cell repertoires in COVID-19. Overall study: Spain, Italy and the United States supplied samples that represented acute and convalescent COVID-19. PBMCs, B-cell-depleted T cells, or T cells provided the cDNA or gDNA that made up the material.

Libraries were prepared by immunoSEQ multiplex PCR; TCRdb keeps only in-frame clonotypes and omits some of them. This sample has tens of thousands of clones; around 93% occur once, and the top ten carry about 2.5%. CDR3 length equals 15 residues. The germline V gene has CDR1 PRHDT and CDR2 FYEKMQ (reference sequence). V shed 3 bases and J shed 7 bases, with 18 bases lying between them. J is TRBJ1-1 and V is TRBV13; possible D gene TRBD1, 5 bases. The origin of this receptor is a human donor with active COVID-19. The donor label of this sample is uncertain. The sequenced material came from peripheral blood. The CDR3 reads CASSFLGEGGIEAFF. In nucleotides, the CDR3 is TGTGCCAGCAGCTTTTTAGGGGAGGGCGGGATTGAAGCTTTCTTT. The full variable domain, in which reference TRBV13 and TRBJ1-1 provide the parts outside the CDR3, is AAGVIQSPRHLIKEKRETATLKCYPIPRHDTVYWYQQGPGQDPQFLISFYEKMQSDKGSIPDRFSAQQFSDYHSELNMSSLELGDSALYFCASSFLGEGGIEAFFGQGTRLTVV.